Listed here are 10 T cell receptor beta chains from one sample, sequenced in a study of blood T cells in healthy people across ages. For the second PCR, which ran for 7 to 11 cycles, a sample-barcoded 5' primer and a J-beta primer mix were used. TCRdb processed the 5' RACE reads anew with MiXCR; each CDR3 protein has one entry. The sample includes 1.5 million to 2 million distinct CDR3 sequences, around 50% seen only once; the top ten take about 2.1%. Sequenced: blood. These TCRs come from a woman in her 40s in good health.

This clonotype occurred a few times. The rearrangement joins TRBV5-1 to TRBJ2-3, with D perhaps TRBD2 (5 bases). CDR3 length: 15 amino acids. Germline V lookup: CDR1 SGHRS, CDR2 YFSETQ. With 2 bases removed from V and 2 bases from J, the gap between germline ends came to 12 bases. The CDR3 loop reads CASSFNARVTDTQYF. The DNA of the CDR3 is TGCGCCAGCAGCTTCAACGCGAGGGTCACAGATACGCAGTATTTT. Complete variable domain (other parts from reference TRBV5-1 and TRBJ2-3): KAGVTQTPRYLIKTRGQQVTLSCSPISGHRSVSWYQQTPGQGLQFLFEYFSETQRNKGNFPGRFSGRQFSNSRSEMNVSTLELGDSALYLCASSFNARVTDTQYFGPGTRLTVL.

The CDR3 sequence: CASSQEGAGEYEQFF. CDR3 DNA: TGCGCCAGCAGCCAAGAAGGGGCAGGGGAATATGAGCAGTTCTTC. The chain joins TRBV4-3 to TRBJ2-1; perhaps TRBD1 as D (6 bases). The CDR3 covers 15 residues. V was trimmed by 0 bases and J by 8 bases, leaving 14 bases between them. CDR1 LGHNA and CDR2 YSLEER come from the germline V gene.

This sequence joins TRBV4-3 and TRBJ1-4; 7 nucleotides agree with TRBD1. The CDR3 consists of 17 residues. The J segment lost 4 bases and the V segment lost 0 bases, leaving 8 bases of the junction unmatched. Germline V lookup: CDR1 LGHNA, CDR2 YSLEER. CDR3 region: CASSQEGPGTDNEKLFF. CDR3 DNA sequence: TGCGCCAGCAGCCAAGAGGGTCCCGGGACAGATAATGAAAAACTGTTTTTT.

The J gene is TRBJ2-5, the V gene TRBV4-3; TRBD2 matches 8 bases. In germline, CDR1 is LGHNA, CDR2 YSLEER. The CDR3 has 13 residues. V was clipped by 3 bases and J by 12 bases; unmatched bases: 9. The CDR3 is CASSHPSGTREYF. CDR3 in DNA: TGCGCCAGCAGCCACCCCTCCGGGACTAGGGAGTACTTC.

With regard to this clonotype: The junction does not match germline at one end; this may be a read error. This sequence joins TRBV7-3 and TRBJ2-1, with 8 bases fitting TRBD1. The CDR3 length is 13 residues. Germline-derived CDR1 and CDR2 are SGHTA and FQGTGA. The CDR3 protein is CASSSTTGGEQFF. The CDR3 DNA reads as TGTGCTAGCAGCTCAACCACAGGGGGTGAGCAGTTCTTC.

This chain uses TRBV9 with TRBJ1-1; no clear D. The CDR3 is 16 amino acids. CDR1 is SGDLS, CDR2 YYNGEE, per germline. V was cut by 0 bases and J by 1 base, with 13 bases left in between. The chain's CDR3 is CASSVVPRGENTEAFF. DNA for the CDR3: TGTGCCAGCAGCGTAGTTCCTCGGGGTGAGAACACTGAAGCTTTCTTT.

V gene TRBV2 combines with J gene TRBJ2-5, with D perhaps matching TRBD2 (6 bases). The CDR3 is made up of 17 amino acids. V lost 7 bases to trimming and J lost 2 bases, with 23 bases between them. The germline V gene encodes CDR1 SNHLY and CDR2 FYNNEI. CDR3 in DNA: TGTGCCAGCACCGAGGAGGGGTCTAGCGTCAATCAAGAGACCCAGTACTTC. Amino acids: CASTEEGSSVNQETQYF.

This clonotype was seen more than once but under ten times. The chain's CDR3 is CASSSEWGQVVYNEQFF. CDR3 in DNA: TGTGCCAGCAGCTCCGAATGGGGACAGGTGGTCTACAATGAGCAGTTCTTC. The gene calls are TRBV7-2 and TRBJ2-1, with 8 nucleotides matching TRBD1. J lost 3 bases, V lost 4 bases, and 11 bases had no gene match. Germline CDR1 is SGHTA and CDR2 is FQGNSA. The CDR3 has 17 amino acids.

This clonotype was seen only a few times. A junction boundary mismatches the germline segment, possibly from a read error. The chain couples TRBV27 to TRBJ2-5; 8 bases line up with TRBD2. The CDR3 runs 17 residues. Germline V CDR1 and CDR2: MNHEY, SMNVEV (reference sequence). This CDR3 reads CASSFSGLAWYQETQYF. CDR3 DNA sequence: TGTGCCAGCAGTTTCTCCGGACTAGCATGGTACCAGGAGACCCAGTACTTC.

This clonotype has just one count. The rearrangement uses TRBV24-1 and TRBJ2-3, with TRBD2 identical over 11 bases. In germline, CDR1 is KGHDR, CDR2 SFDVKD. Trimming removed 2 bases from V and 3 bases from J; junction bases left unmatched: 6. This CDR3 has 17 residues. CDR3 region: CATSDSVLAGVTDTQYF. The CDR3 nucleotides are TGTGCCACCAGTGATTCGGTACTAGCGGGGGTGACAGATACGCAGTATTTT.